This is a list of T cell receptor beta chains from one sample in a study of cytomegalovirus exposure and HLA in healthy donors. The data were produced by immunoSEQ multiplex PCR, yet TCRdb's version contains in-frame clones alone and is incomplete. The sample has roughly 260,000 clones, about 83% seen once. Sample: PBMCs. Every receptor here comes from a young man in good health and CMV-seronegative. Each CDR3 is given with its conserved first and last residue. D genes are given only for firm matches. The size field is filled for only some rows; it gives once, few, many or a size class.

j_gene | v_gene | len | d_gene | abundance | CDR3aa
TRBJ2-3 | TRBV10-3 | 13 | NA | NA | CATSPGVFDTQYF
TRBJ1-4 | TRBV27 | 15 | TRBD1 | NA | CASSLSIQGGEKLFF
TRBJ2-3 | TRBV7-2 | 17 | TRBD2 | NA | CASSLASLAGQADTQYF
TRBJ1-5 | TRBV19 | 15 | NA | NA | CASSMEGGANQPQHF
TRBJ2-6 | TRBV30 | 14 | NA | NA | CAWQTGSGANVLTF
TRBJ2-1 | TRBV7-2 | 15 | NA | NA | CASSLAWGPGNEQFF
TRBJ2-1 | TRBV4-1 | 16 | TRBD2 | NA | CASSRDGLAGGNEQFF
TRBJ2-5 | TRBV9 | 13 | TRBD1 | NA | CASKGGVSETQYF
TRBJ2-7 | TRBV10-1 | 15 | TRBD1 | NA | CASISRDRAPYEQYF
TRBJ1-4 | TRBV27 | 14 | NA | NA | CASSFLGDNEKLFF
TRBJ2-3 | TRBV15 | 15 | TRBD2 | NA | CATSRERSGVDTQYF
TRBJ1-5 | TRBV21-1 | 17 | NA | NA | CASNFVGTENSNQPQHF
TRBJ2-7 | TRBV6-5 | 14 | TRBD1 | NA | CASSYSGQGIEQYF
TRBJ2-5 | TRBV2 | 12 | NA | NA | CASSEMRETQYF
TRBJ1-6 | TRBV6-5 | 14 | NA | NA | CASSERGWNSPLHF
TRBJ1-2 | TRBV29-1 | 10 | NA | NA | CSVGVGGYTF
TRBJ2-7 | TRBV4-1 | 14 | NA | NA | CASSQAGDIYEQYF
TRBJ2-1 | TRBV6-5 | 16 | TRBD1 | NA | CASSYTGTEFYNEQFF
TRBJ1-5 | TRBV7-7 | 14 | TRBD1 | NA | CASSQGQINQPQHF
TRBJ2-7 | TRBV5-1 | 15 | TRBD1 | NA | CASSRTGTASYEQYF
TRBJ2-7 | TRBV5-1 | 15 | NA | once | CASSLVAGATYEQYF
TRBJ2-7 | TRBV5-1 | 15 | TRBD2 | NA | CASSLGAGVGYEQYF
TRBJ2-5 | TRBV7-2 | 13 | TRBD1 | NA | CASRPGGLKTQYF
TRBJ2-2 | TRBV5-1 | 15 | TRBD1 | NA | CASSPGQGNTGELFF
TRBJ2-1 | TRBV9 | 15 | TRBD2 | NA | CASSVVPGGPNEQFF
TRBJ2-5 | TRBV18 | 17 | TRBD2 | NA | CASSPGTSGSGQETQYF
TRBJ2-1 | TRBV11-2 | 13 | NA | NA | CASSLEADNEQFF
TRBJ2-7 | TRBV28 | 14 | NA | few | CASSFVDNPDEQYF
TRBJ1-2 | TRBV13 | 13 | TRBD1 | once | CASRSTTGAGYTF
TRBJ1-5 | TRBV2 | 18 | TRBD1 | NA | CASSDSIRDRYSNQPQHF
TRBJ2-7 | TRBV15 | 13 | NA | NA | CATSRDDSHEQYF
TRBJ2-1 | TRBV6-8 | 12 | TRBD2 | NA | CASMGLDNEQFF
TRBJ2-5 | TRBV4-3 | 15 | NA | NA | CASSQDRSGLETQYF
TRBJ1-1 | TRBV5-1 | 15 | NA | NA | CASRVGRVRNTEAFF
TRBJ2-5 | TRBV25-1 | 13 | NA | NA | CASSASQLKTQYF
TRBJ1-3 | TRBV25-1 | 15 | NA | NA | CASSPGGSAGNTIYF
TRBJ1-2 | TRBV5-1 | 15 | NA | NA | CASSPNPGSDYGYTF
TRBJ2-5 | TRBV5-1 | 15 | TRBD2 | NA | CASSLATSGQETQYF
TRBJ1-3 | TRBV4-1 | 15 | NA | few | CASSRDSNSGNTIYF
TRBJ2-6 | TRBV2 | 13 | NA | NA | CASSEYGANVLTF
TRBJ2-2 | TRBV7-3 | 14 | NA | NA | CASRPLAGSGELFF
TRBJ1-3 | TRBV30 | 14 | NA | NA | CAWSMTGSGNTIYF